Detailed here is one T cell receptor beta chain. Its antigen is undetermined. The sample is drawn from a study of cytomegalovirus exposure and HLA in healthy donors. For the study at large: Early release data held about 85 million unique TCRs from HLA-typed donors. Of the donors genotyped, approximately 410 in all, 65% to 90% fell in the Caucasian-associated ancestry cluster. Study-wide findings and caveats: It was shown in a later analysis that HLA-associated TCR beta chains were more clonally expanded than other, equally common chains.

The CDR3 runs to 15 residues. The V and J ends lost 2 bases and 3 bases, in that order; junction bases with no gene match: 7. Germline CDR1 is SGHRS and CDR2 is YFSETQ. Primers included in the PCR were 60 Vbeta and 13 Jbeta primers. Only in-frame clones appear in the TCRdb table, and some are missing; sequencing was by immunoSEQ multiplex PCR. The data show approximately 160,000 clones, with just under 80% seen just once and 1% held by the top ten. This TCR was recovered from a woman in her forties or fifties in good health and CMV-seropositive. V and J are TRBV5-1 and TRBJ2-7; 8 bases are shared with TRBD2. Sequencing was performed on PBMCs. Here the CDR3 DNA reads TGCGCCAGCAGCTTCCTAAGCGGGGGTAACTACGAGCAGTACTTC. Translated: CASSFLSGGNYEQYF.